These T cell receptor beta chains were read from a single sample in a study of T cell responses to AZD1222 COVID-19 vaccine. TCRdb keeps only in-frame clones here, not all; method: immunoSEQ multiplex PCR. In the table there are about 100,000 clones, around 92% of which are singletons. The sample was peripheral blood, taken 28 days after the second AZD1222 dose. The receptors come from an adult who received the AZD1222 COVID-19 vaccine. The CDR3 runs from the conserved cysteine through the conserved F or W. D genes are given only for firm matches. Clone size is stated in some rows and not others, as once, few, many or a class when expanded.

J gene: TRBJ2-2
clone size: NA
V gene: TRBV6-5
D gene: TRBD2
CDR3 protein: CASRLAGGTGELFF
CDR3 DNA: TGTGCCAGCAGACTAGCGGGGGGGACCGGGGAGCTGTTTTTT

J gene: TRBJ1-2
clone size: NA
V gene: TRBV6-1
D gene: NA
CDR3 protein: CASSEAQGSYTF
CDR3 DNA: TGTGCCAGCAGTGAAGCGCAGGGAAGCTACACCTTC

J gene: TRBJ1-5
clone size: NA
V gene: TRBV10-3
D gene: NA
CDR3 protein: CAISESTGNQPQHF
CDR3 DNA: TGTGCCATCAGTGAGTCTACTGGAAATCAGCCCCAGCATTTT

J gene: TRBJ1-1
clone size: NA
V gene: TRBV29-1
D gene: TRBD1
CDR3 protein: CSAAPGQGRTEAFF
CDR3 DNA: TGCAGCGCCGCCCCTGGACAGGGAAGGACTGAAGCTTTCTTT

J gene: TRBJ1-1
clone size: NA
V gene: TRBV19
D gene: NA
CDR3 protein: CASSPARQNTEAFF
CDR3 DNA: TGTGCCAGTAGTCCCGCCAGGCAGAACACTGAAGCTTTCTTT

J gene: TRBJ2-7
clone size: NA
V gene: TRBV9
D gene: NA
CDR3 protein: CASSPDIYYEQYF
CDR3 DNA: TGTGCCAGCAGCCCGGACATATACTACGAGCAGTACTTC

J gene: TRBJ2-3
clone size: NA
V gene: TRBV6-5
D gene: NA
CDR3 protein: CASRDGGHTDTQYF
CDR3 DNA: TGTGCCAGCAGGGATGGGGGACACACAGATACGCAGTATTTT

J gene: TRBJ2-7
clone size: NA
V gene: TRBV4-2
D gene: NA
CDR3 protein: CASSQDLGYEQYF
CDR3 DNA: TGTGCCAGCAGCCAAGATCTAGGCTACGAGCAGTACTTC

J gene: TRBJ1-2
clone size: NA
V gene: TRBV3-1/TRBV3-2
D gene: TRBD1
CDR3 protein: CASSHSTGAGYTF
CDR3 DNA: TGTGCCAGCAGCCACTCGACAGGGGCTGGCTACACCTTC

J gene: TRBJ1-4
clone size: NA
V gene: TRBV19
D gene: TRBD1
CDR3 protein: CASSPTGGTNEKLFF
CDR3 DNA: TGTGCCAGTAGTCCCACAGGGGGTACTAATGAAAAACTGTTTTTT

J gene: TRBJ1-1
clone size: NA
V gene: TRBV12-5
D gene: NA
CDR3 protein: CASGLVGGTEAFF
CDR3 DNA: TGTGCTAGTGGTTTGGTGGGTGGCACTGAAGCTTTCTTT

J gene: TRBJ1-1
clone size: NA
V gene: TRBV10-1
D gene: TRBD1
CDR3 protein: CASSDGTGIFTEAFF
CDR3 DNA: TGCGCCAGCAGTGATGGGACAGGGATATTCACTGAAGCTTTCTTT

J gene: TRBJ1-1
clone size: NA
V gene: TRBV18
D gene: NA
CDR3 protein: CASSPSGGNTEAFF
CDR3 DNA: TGTGCCAGCTCACCATCTGGGGGTAACACTGAAGCTTTCTTT

J gene: TRBJ2-3
clone size: NA
V gene: TRBV6-4
D gene: TRBD2
CDR3 protein: CASSPTGAGGIGDTQYF
CDR3 DNA: TGTGCCAGCAGCCCAACCGGGGCGGGGGGTATAGGAGATACGCAGTATTTT

J gene: TRBJ2-1
clone size: NA
V gene: TRBV5-1
D gene: NA
CDR3 protein: CASSLDGKDYNEQFF
CDR3 DNA: TGCGCCAGCAGCTTGGACGGGAAGGACTACAATGAGCAGTTCTTC

J gene: TRBJ2-2
clone size: NA
V gene: TRBV19
D gene: NA
CDR3 protein: CASSIGRVNTGELFF
CDR3 DNA: TGTGCCAGTAGTATAGGCAGGGTGAACACCGGGGAGCTGTTTTTT

J gene: TRBJ1-5
clone size: NA
V gene: TRBV5-4
D gene: NA
CDR3 protein: CASSGGPLGNQPQHF
CDR3 DNA: TGTGCCAGCTCGGGGGGGCCGTTGGGCAATCAGCCCCAGCATTTT

J gene: TRBJ2-7
clone size: NA
V gene: TRBV10-3
D gene: TRBD2
CDR3 protein: CAISLKTSGRLEQYF
CDR3 DNA: TGTGCCATCAGTCTGAAGACTAGCGGGAGACTCGAGCAGTACTTC

J gene: TRBJ2-7
clone size: NA
V gene: TRBV7-9
D gene: NA
CDR3 protein: CASRWGEEHEQYF
CDR3 DNA: TGTGCCAGCAGATGGGGGGAAGAACACGAGCAGTACTTC

J gene: TRBJ1-3
clone size: NA
V gene: TRBV5-7
D gene: NA
CDR3 protein: CASSVRCCSGNTIYF
CDR3 DNA: TGTGCCAGCAGCGTTCGATGCTGCTCTGGAAACACCATATATTTT

J gene: TRBJ2-4
clone size: NA
V gene: TRBV2
D gene: NA
CDR3 protein: CASSENGDIQYF
CDR3 DNA: TGTGCCAGCAGTGAAAACGGGGACATTCAGTACTTC

J gene: TRBJ1-4
clone size: few
V gene: TRBV19
D gene: NA
CDR3 protein: CASSFHRAGNEKLFF
CDR3 DNA: TGTGCCAGTAGTTTTCACAGGGCGGGTAATGAAAAACTGTTTTTT

J gene: TRBJ2-3
clone size: NA
V gene: TRBV5-1
D gene: NA
CDR3 protein: CASSLIQGDTQYF
CDR3 DNA: TGCGCCAGCAGCCTTATACAGGGCGATACGCAGTATTTT

J gene: TRBJ1-1
clone size: NA
V gene: TRBV25-1
D gene: NA
CDR3 protein: CASRRALNTEAFF
CDR3 DNA: TGTGCCAGCCGGAGGGCCCTGAACACTGAAGCTTTCTTT

J gene: TRBJ1-1
clone size: once
V gene: TRBV11-3
D gene: TRBD1
CDR3 protein: CASSRLGRQGGVETEAFF
CDR3 DNA: TGTGCCAGCAGCCGCCTTGGGAGACAGGGTGGGGTTGAGACTGAAGCTTTCTTT

J gene: TRBJ2-2
clone size: NA
V gene: TRBV14
D gene: NA
CDR3 protein: CASSRAIQGNTGELFF
CDR3 DNA: TGTGCCAGCAGCCGGGCCATACAGGGGAACACCGGGGAGCTGTTTTTT

J gene: TRBJ1-4
clone size: NA
V gene: TRBV5-8
D gene: TRBD1
CDR3 protein: CASSPGDRKTNEKLFF
CDR3 DNA: TGTGCCAGCAGCCCGGGGGACAGGAAAACTAATGAAAAACTGTTTTTT

J gene: TRBJ2-7
clone size: NA
V gene: TRBV2
D gene: NA
CDR3 protein: CASSAGSTYEQYF
CDR3 DNA: TGTGCCAGCAGTGCCGGGTCCACCTACGAGCAGTACTTC

J gene: TRBJ2-7
clone size: NA
V gene: TRBV7-3
D gene: NA
CDR3 protein: CASSSGREYEQYF
CDR3 DNA: TGTGCCAGCAGCTCCGGACGGGAGTACGAGCAGTACTTC

J gene: TRBJ2-7
clone size: once
V gene: TRBV4-1
D gene: NA
CDR3 protein: CASSQSAGDSYEQYF
CDR3 DNA: TGCGCCAGCAGCCAATCCGCAGGGGACTCCTACGAGCAGTACTTC

J gene: TRBJ2-1
clone size: few
V gene: TRBV4-1
D gene: TRBD2
CDR3 protein: CASSEGLVPYNEQFF
CDR3 DNA: TGCGCCAGCAGCGAAGGACTAGTCCCCTACAATGAGCAGTTCTTC

J gene: TRBJ1-1
clone size: NA
V gene: TRBV5-4
D gene: NA
CDR3 protein: CASSPAGRMNTEAFF
CDR3 DNA: TGTGCCAGCAGCCCGGCCGGCAGAATGAACACTGAAGCTTTCTTT

J gene: TRBJ2-1
clone size: NA
V gene: TRBV19
D gene: TRBD2
CDR3 protein: CASRQAGGPINEQFF
CDR3 DNA: TGTGCCAGTAGGCAAGCGGGAGGGCCTATCAATGAGCAGTTCTTC

J gene: TRBJ2-7
clone size: NA
V gene: TRBV10-3
D gene: NA
CDR3 protein: CAISESPVSYEQYF
CDR3 DNA: TGTGCCATCAGTGAGTCGCCGGTTTCCTACGAGCAGTACTTC

J gene: TRBJ1-4
clone size: NA
V gene: TRBV2
D gene: TRBD1
CDR3 protein: CASSTGTGNEKLFF
CDR3 DNA: TGTGCCAGCAGTACCGGGACAGGGAATGAAAAACTGTTTTTT

J gene: TRBJ2-7
clone size: NA
V gene: TRBV18
D gene: TRBD1
CDR3 protein: CASSPGGQGYEQYF
CDR3 DNA: TGTGCCAGCTCACCAGGAGGACAGGGCTACGAGCAGTACTTC

J gene: TRBJ2-5
clone size: NA
V gene: TRBV7-9
D gene: TRBD2
CDR3 protein: CASSRTGQTGGLAGRTQYF
CDR3 DNA: TGTGCCAGCAGTCGAACGGGACAAACCGGGGGACTAGCCGGCCGGACCCAGTACTTC

J gene: TRBJ1-3
clone size: NA
V gene: TRBV2
D gene: NA
CDR3 protein: CASSEELPGADTIYF
CDR3 DNA: TGTGCCAGCAGTGAAGAACTTCCAGGGGCCGACACCATATATTTT

J gene: TRBJ1-2
clone size: NA
V gene: TRBV6-5
D gene: TRBD1
CDR3 protein: CATKTISTGNYGYTF
CDR3 DNA: TGTGCCACCAAGACTATTTCGACAGGGAACTATGGCTACACCTTC

J gene: TRBJ1-4
clone size: NA
V gene: TRBV21-1
D gene: NA
CDR3 protein: CASSKGEGDQARNEKLFF
CDR3 DNA: TGTGCCAGCAGCAAAGGGGAGGGAGACCAGGCTCGTAATGAAAAACTGTTTTTT

J gene: TRBJ2-1
clone size: NA
V gene: TRBV6-1
D gene: NA
CDR3 protein: CASSEVPAGEQFF
CDR3 DNA: TGTGCCAGCAGTGAAGTGCCAGCGGGCGAGCAGTTCTTC

J gene: TRBJ1-1
clone size: NA
V gene: TRBV5-1
D gene: NA
CDR3 protein: CASSFYGGTEAFF
CDR3 DNA: TGCGCCAGCAGCTTCTATGGTGGGACTGAAGCTTTCTTT

J gene: TRBJ2-5
clone size: NA
V gene: TRBV13
D gene: TRBD2
CDR3 protein: CASSLRTSGNREETQYF
CDR3 DNA: TGTGCCAGCAGCTTAAGGACTAGCGGTAATAGAGAAGAGACCCAGTACTTC

J gene: TRBJ2-5
clone size: NA
V gene: TRBV6-5
D gene: NA
CDR3 protein: CASSYSIEGGWETQYF
CDR3 DNA: TGTGCCAGCAGTTACTCGATAGAGGGAGGTTGGGAGACCCAGTACTTC

J gene: TRBJ1-5
clone size: NA
V gene: TRBV2
D gene: NA
CDR3 protein: CASSAGGRNQPQHF
CDR3 DNA: TGTGCCAGCAGTGCGGGGGGCCGCAATCAGCCCCAGCATTTT

J gene: TRBJ1-5
clone size: NA
V gene: TRBV13
D gene: NA
CDR3 protein: CASSSRQLNQPQHF
CDR3 DNA: TGTGCCAGCAGCTCCCGACAGCTCAATCAGCCCCAGCATTTT

J gene: TRBJ2-2
clone size: NA
V gene: TRBV5-1
D gene: NA
CDR3 protein: CASSWWTENTGELFF
CDR3 DNA: TGCGCCAGCAGCTGGTGGACAGAGAACACCGGGGAGCTGTTTTTT

J gene: TRBJ2-1
clone size: once
V gene: TRBV5-3
D gene: NA
CDR3 protein: CARSLTGQGYNEQFF
CDR3 DNA: TGTGCCAGAAGCCTGACGGGGCAGGGCTACAATGAGCAGTTCTTC

J gene: TRBJ1-6
clone size: NA
V gene: TRBV4-3
D gene: TRBD1
CDR3 protein: CASSQDPYGTERHSPLHF
CDR3 DNA: TGCGCCAGCAGCCAAGATCCGTACGGGACAGAGAGACATTCACCCCTCCACTTT

J gene: TRBJ1-4
clone size: NA
V gene: TRBV19
D gene: NA
CDR3 protein: CASSTIGEAHEKLFF
CDR3 DNA: TGTGCCAGTAGCACCATAGGGGAGGCTCATGAAAAACTGTTTTTT

J gene: TRBJ1-1
clone size: NA
V gene: TRBV28
D gene: NA
CDR3 protein: CASREGGKGTEAFF
CDR3 DNA: TGTGCCAGCCGGGAGGGGGGAAAAGGGACTGAAGCTTTCTTT